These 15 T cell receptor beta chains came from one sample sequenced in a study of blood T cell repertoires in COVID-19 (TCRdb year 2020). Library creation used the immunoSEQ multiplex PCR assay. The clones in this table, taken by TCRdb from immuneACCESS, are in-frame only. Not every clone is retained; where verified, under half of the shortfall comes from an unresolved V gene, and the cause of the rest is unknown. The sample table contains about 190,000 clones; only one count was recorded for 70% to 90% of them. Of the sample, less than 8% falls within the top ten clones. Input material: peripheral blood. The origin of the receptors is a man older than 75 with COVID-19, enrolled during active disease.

DNA for the CDR3: TGTGCCAGCTCACCCTTACAGGGGACGAACACCGGGGAGCTGTTTTTT. It yields the protein CASSPLQGTNTGELFF. This chain joins TRBV18 and TRBJ2-2, with TRBD1 matching 7 bases. This CDR3 has 16 amino acids. In germline, CDR1 is KGHSH, CDR2 LQKENI. With 3 bases clipped from V and 0 bases from J, the junction kept 4 bases outside the gene matches.

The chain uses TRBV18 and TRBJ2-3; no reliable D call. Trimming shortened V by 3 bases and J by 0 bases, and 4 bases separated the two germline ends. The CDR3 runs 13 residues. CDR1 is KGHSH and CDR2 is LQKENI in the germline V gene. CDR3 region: CASSPQSTDTQYF. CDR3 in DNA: TGTGCCAGCTCACCCCAGAGCACAGATACGCAGTATTTT.

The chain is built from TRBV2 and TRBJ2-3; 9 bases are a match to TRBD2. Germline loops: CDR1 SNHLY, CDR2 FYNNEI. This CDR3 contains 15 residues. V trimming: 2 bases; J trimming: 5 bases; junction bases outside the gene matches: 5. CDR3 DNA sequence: TGTGCCAGCAGTGAACTAGCGGGGACCTTAGATACGCAGTATTTT. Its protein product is CASSELAGTLDTQYF.

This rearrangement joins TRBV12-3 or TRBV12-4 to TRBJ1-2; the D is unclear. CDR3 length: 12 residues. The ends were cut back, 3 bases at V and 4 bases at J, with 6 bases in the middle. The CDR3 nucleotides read TGTGCCAGCAGTTTGGCGGGCTATGGCTACACCTTC. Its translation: CASSLAGYGYTF.

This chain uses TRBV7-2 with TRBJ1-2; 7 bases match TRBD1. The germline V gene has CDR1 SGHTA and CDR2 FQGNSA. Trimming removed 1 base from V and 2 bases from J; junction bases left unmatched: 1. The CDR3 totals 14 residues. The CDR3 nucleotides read TGTGCCAGCAGCTTAGACAGGGGAAACTATGGCTACACCTTC. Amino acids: CASSLDRGNYGYTF.

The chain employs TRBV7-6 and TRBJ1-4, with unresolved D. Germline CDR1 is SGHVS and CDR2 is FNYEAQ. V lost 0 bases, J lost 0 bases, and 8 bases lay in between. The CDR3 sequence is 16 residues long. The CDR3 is CASSLATGTTNEKLFF. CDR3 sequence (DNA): TGTGCCAGCAGCTTAGCCACCGGGACAACTAATGAAAAACTGTTTTTT.

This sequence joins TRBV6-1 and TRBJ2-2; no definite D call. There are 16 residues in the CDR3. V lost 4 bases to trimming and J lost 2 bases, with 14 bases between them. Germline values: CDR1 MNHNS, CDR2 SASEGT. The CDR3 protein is CASSVRVSYNTGELFF. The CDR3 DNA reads TGTGCCAGCAGTGTGAGAGTCTCCTATAACACCGGGGAGCTGTTTTTT.

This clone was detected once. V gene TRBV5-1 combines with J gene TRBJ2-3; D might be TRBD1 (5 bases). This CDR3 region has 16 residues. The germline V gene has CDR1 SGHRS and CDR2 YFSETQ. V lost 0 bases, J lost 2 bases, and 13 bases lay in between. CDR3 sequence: CASSLAPRVNTDTQYF. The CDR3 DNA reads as TGCGCCAGCAGCTTGGCCCCCAGGGTAAACACAGATACGCAGTATTTT.

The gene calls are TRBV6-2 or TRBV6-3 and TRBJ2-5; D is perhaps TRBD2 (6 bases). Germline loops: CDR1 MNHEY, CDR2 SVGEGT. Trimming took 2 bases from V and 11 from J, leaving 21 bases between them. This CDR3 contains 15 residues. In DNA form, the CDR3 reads TGTGCCAGCAGTTACGCCCCGGGAGCTCCTGAGGGTCAGTACTTC. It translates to CASSYAPGAPEGQYF.

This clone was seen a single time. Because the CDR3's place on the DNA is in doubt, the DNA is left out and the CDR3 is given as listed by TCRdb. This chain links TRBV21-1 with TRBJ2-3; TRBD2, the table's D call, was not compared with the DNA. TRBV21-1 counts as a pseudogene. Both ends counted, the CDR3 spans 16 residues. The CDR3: CASSKVAGGSTDTQYF.

The CDR3 DNA follows: TGTGCCAGCAGCTTTAACGTCTTATACGGTTACGAGCAGTACTTC. Its protein is CASSFNVLYGYEQYF. The chain has TRBV7-2 and TRBJ2-7, with D uncertain. Germline V gene data show CDR1 as SGHTA and CDR2 as FQGNSA. CDR3 size: 15 residues. V gave up 3 bases and J gave up 4 bases, with 16 bases separating them. Variable domain in full (rest from reference TRBV7-2 and TRBJ2-7): GAGVSQSPSNKVTEKGKDVELRCDPISGHTALYWYRQSLGQGLEFLIYFQGNSAPDKSGLPSDRFSAERTGGSVSTLTIQRTQQEDSAVYLCASSFNVLYGYEQYFGPGTRLTVT.

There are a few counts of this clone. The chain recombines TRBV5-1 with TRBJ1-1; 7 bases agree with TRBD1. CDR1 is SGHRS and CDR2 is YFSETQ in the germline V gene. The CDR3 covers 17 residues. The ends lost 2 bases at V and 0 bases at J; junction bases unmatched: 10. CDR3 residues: CASSLGTVQIMNTEAFF. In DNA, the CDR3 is TGCGCCAGCAGCTTAGGGACAGTTCAAATCATGAACACTGAAGCTTTCTTT.

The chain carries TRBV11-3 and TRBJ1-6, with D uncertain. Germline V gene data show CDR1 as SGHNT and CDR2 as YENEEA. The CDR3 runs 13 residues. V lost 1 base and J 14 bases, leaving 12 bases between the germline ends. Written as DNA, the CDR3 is TGTGCCAGCAGCTTAGCGGTCGGAGTGACCCTCCACTTT. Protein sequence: CASSLAVGVTLHF. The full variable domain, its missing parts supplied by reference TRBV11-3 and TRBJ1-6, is EAGVVQSPRYKIIEKKQPVAFWCNPISGHNTLYWYLQNLGQGPELLIRYENEEAVDDSQLPKDRFSAERLKGVDSTLKIQPAELGDSAVYLCASSLAVGVTLHFGNGTRLTVT.

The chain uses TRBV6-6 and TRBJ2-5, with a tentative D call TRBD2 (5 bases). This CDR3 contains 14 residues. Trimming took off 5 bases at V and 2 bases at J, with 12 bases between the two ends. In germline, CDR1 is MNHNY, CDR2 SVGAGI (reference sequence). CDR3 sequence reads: CASSPDREQETQYF. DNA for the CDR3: TGTGCCAGCAGTCCCGATCGGGAACAAGAGACCCAGTACTTC.

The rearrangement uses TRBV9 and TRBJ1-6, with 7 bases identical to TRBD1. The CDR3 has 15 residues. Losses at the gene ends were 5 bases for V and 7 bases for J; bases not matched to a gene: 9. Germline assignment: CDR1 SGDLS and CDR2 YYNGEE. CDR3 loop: CASRAGTERNSPLHF. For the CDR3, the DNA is TGTGCCAGCAGAGCCGGGACAGAGAGAAATTCACCCCTCCACTTT. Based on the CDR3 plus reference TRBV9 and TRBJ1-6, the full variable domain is DSGVTQTPKHLITATGQRVTLRCSPRSGDLSVYWYQQSLDQGLQFLIQYYNGEERAKGNILERFSAQQFPDLHSELNLSSLELGDSALYFCASRAGTERNSPLHFGNGTRLTVT.